The rows below give T cell receptor beta chains drawn from one sample of a study of blood T cells in healthy people across ages. Via MiXCR, TCRdb re-called the 5' RACE reads, giving one row per CDR3 protein. The sample has over a million distinct CDR3 sequences; about 42% are singletons. Sequences were obtained from blood. The receptors stem from a woman in her late teens or twenties in good health. Both conserved end residues are part of each CDR3. The D gene is left open where the match is weak. Expanded clones get a size class; other rows say once, few or many, or leave the size out.

v_gene: TRBV4-3
abundance: few
j_gene: TRBJ1-2
d_gene: NA
CDR3nt: TGCGCCAGCAGCCAACAACAGGGCCACTACTCCTATGGCTACACCTTC
CDR3aa: CASSQQQGHYSYGYTF

v_gene: TRBV6-1
abundance: NA
j_gene: TRBJ1-2
d_gene: NA
CDR3nt: TGTGCCAGCAGTGATTCGCTGGCTAACTATGGCTACACCTTC
CDR3aa: CASSDSLANYGYTF

v_gene: TRBV27
abundance: NA
j_gene: TRBJ2-1
d_gene: NA
CDR3nt: TGTGCCAGCAGTTTTCCCGGAGCCCACAATGAGCAGTTCTTC
CDR3aa: CASSFPGAHNEQFF

v_gene: TRBV4-1
abundance: few
j_gene: TRBJ1-2
d_gene: NA
CDR3nt: TGCGCCAGCAGCCAAGAATCGGCAGGTAGCTATGGCTACACCTTC
CDR3aa: CASSQESAGSYGYTF

v_gene: TRBV6-2/TRBV6-3
abundance: NA
j_gene: TRBJ1-2
d_gene: TRBD1
CDR3nt: TGTGCCAGCAGTTACTCGGACAGGGGGAGATATGGCTACACCTTC
CDR3aa: CASSYSDRGRYGYTF

v_gene: TRBV20-1
abundance: few
j_gene: TRBJ2-1
d_gene: TRBD1
CDR3nt: TGCAGTGCTAGAGATCGGACAGGGAGGAATGAGCAGTTCTTC
CDR3aa: CSARDRTGRNEQFF

v_gene: TRBV12-3/TRBV12-4
abundance: few
j_gene: TRBJ2-7
d_gene: NA
CDR3nt: TGTGCCAGCAGTTTATGGCATAGGGCAACCTACGAGCAGTACTTC
CDR3aa: CASSLWHRATYEQYF

v_gene: TRBV12-3/TRBV12-4
abundance: NA
j_gene: TRBJ2-1
d_gene: NA
CDR3nt: TGTGCCAGCAGGGGCCGGTCCGGGAGCTCCTACAATGAGCAGTTCTTC
CDR3aa: CASRGRSGSSYNEQFF

v_gene: TRBV7-9
abundance: NA
j_gene: TRBJ2-5
d_gene: NA
CDR3nt: TGTGCCAGCGGGGTCGGGTCAGGGCCTTCTAAGACCCAGTACTTC
CDR3aa: CASGVGSGPSKTQYF

v_gene: TRBV7-2
abundance: few
j_gene: TRBJ2-5
d_gene: NA
CDR3nt: TGTGCCAGCAGCCGGGGGTCTAGGGAGACCCAGTACTTC
CDR3aa: CASSRGSRETQYF

v_gene: TRBV29-1
abundance: NA
j_gene: TRBJ2-5
d_gene: NA
CDR3nt: TGCAGCGTTGACCTGGACAGCGTGAAGACCCAGTACTTC
CDR3aa: CSVDLDSVKTQYF

v_gene: TRBV12-3/TRBV12-4
abundance: once
j_gene: TRBJ2-7
d_gene: NA
CDR3nt: TGTGCCAGCTTGACACTTGAAGTACTCTCTAGCTCCTACAATGAGCAGTACTTC
CDR3aa: CASLTLEVLSSSYNEQYF

v_gene: TRBV11-2
abundance: NA
j_gene: TRBJ2-1
d_gene: TRBD2
CDR3nt: TGTGCCAGCAGCCCTAAACTAGCGGGGCTGGCCAATGAGCAGTTCTTC
CDR3aa: CASSPKLAGLANEQFF

v_gene: TRBV7-2
abundance: few
j_gene: TRBJ2-7
d_gene: NA
CDR3nt: TGTGCCAGCAGCCCTCGGGGCGGTAACTACGAGCAGTACTTC
CDR3aa: CASSPRGGNYEQYF

v_gene: TRBV28
abundance: NA
j_gene: TRBJ1-2
d_gene: TRBD1
CDR3nt: TGTGCCAGCAAACCAGGGGGCGCCGGCTATGGCTACACCTTC
CDR3aa: CASKPGGAGYGYTF

v_gene: TRBV9
abundance: once
j_gene: TRBJ2-7
d_gene: NA
CDR3nt: TGTGCCAGCAGCGGAGTAGAGTCCTCCGAGCAGTACTTC
CDR3aa: CASSGVESSEQYF

v_gene: TRBV9
abundance: few
j_gene: TRBJ2-1
d_gene: TRBD2
CDR3nt: TGTGCCAGCAGCGTTGGTAGCGGGGGGGCCTTTTCCTACAATGAGCAGTTCTTC
CDR3aa: CASSVGSGGAFSYNEQFF

v_gene: TRBV3-1
abundance: NA
j_gene: TRBJ1-1
d_gene: NA
CDR3nt: TGTGCCAGCAGCCCAATTTCGGGACGGCCGATGAACACTGAAGCTTTCTTT
CDR3aa: CASSPISGRPMNTEAFF

v_gene: TRBV4-3
abundance: NA
j_gene: TRBJ1-2
d_gene: TRBD1
CDR3nt: TGCGCCAGCAGCCCATACGGGGACAGGGGCGGCTACACCTTC
CDR3aa: CASSPYGDRGGYTF

v_gene: TRBV4-1
abundance: NA
j_gene: TRBJ2-1
d_gene: NA
CDR3nt: TGCGCCAGCAGCCGAGTAGCGACCTACAATGAGCAGTTCTTC
CDR3aa: CASSRVATYNEQFF

v_gene: TRBV24-1
abundance: NA
j_gene: TRBJ2-1
d_gene: NA
CDR3nt: TGTGCCACCGAGGACAGAAGCTCCTACAATGAGCAGTTCTTC
CDR3aa: CATEDRSSYNEQFF

v_gene: TRBV6-5
abundance: NA
j_gene: TRBJ2-2
d_gene: TRBD2
CDR3nt: TGTGCCAGCAGTTACTCCATACTGACTAGCGGCACCGGGGAGCTGTTTTTT
CDR3aa: CASSYSILTSGTGELFF

v_gene: TRBV30
abundance: NA
j_gene: TRBJ1-2
d_gene: TRBD1
CDR3nt: TGTGCCTGGAGATCGACAGGGAACTATGGCTACACCTTC
CDR3aa: CAWRSTGNYGYTF

v_gene: TRBV7-9
abundance: few
j_gene: TRBJ2-3
d_gene: NA
CDR3nt: TGTGCCAGCAGCTCAACTAGCACAAGCACAGATACGCAGTATTTT
CDR3aa: CASSSTSTSTDTQYF

v_gene: TRBV3-1
abundance: NA
j_gene: TRBJ1-6
d_gene: NA
CDR3nt: TGTGCCAGCGGAGGACCTCTCTATAATTCACCCCTCCACTTT
CDR3aa: CASGGPLYNSPLHF

v_gene: TRBV7-9
abundance: large
j_gene: TRBJ2-1
d_gene: TRBD2
CDR3nt: TGTGCCAGCATCCCGCCGGGACAGCGGAGTCTAGCGGGACCCTATGGGCAGTTCTTC
CDR3aa: CASIPPGQRSLAGPYGQFF

v_gene: TRBV28
abundance: few
j_gene: TRBJ1-5
d_gene: NA
CDR3nt: TGTGCCAGCAAACCTGGGACCCAGAATCAGCCCCAGCATTTT
CDR3aa: CASKPGTQNQPQHF

v_gene: TRBV11-2
abundance: NA
j_gene: TRBJ2-5
d_gene: TRBD2
CDR3nt: TGTGCCAGCAGAGTGACGGGGAGGGTAGAGACCCAGTACTTC
CDR3aa: CASRVTGRVETQYF

v_gene: TRBV6-2/TRBV6-3
abundance: few
j_gene: TRBJ2-1
d_gene: NA
CDR3nt: TGTGCCAGCAGTTCGGGAATCAGCAATGAGCAGTTCTTC
CDR3aa: CASSSGISNEQFF

v_gene: TRBV14
abundance: NA
j_gene: TRBJ1-2
d_gene: NA
CDR3nt: TGTGCCAGCAGCCAAGAATACAGGGTGGACTATGGCTACACCTTC
CDR3aa: CASSQEYRVDYGYTF

v_gene: TRBV5-1
abundance: few
j_gene: TRBJ2-6
d_gene: NA
CDR3nt: TGCGCCAGCAGCTGGGACGTCTACCCCAACGTCCTGACTTTC
CDR3aa: CASSWDVYPNVLTF